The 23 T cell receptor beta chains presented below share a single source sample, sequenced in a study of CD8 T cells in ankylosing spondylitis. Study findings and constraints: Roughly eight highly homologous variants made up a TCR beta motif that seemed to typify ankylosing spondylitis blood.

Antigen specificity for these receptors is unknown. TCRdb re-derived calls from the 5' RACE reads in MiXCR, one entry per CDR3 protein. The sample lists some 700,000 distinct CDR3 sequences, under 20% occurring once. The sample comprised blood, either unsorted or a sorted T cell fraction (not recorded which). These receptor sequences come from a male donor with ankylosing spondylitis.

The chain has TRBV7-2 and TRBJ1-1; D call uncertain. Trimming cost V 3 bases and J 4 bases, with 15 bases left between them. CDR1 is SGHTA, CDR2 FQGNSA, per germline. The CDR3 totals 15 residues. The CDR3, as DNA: TGTGCCAGCAGCTTTTCAAGTACGTACGGCACTGAAGCTTTCTTT. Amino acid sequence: CASSFSSTYGTEAFF.

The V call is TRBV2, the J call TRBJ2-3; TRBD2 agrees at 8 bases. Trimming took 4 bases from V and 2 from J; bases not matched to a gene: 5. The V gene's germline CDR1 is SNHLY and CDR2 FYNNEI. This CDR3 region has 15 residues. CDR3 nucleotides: TGTGCCAGCAGTGCCGGGGGGGCACTCACAGATACGCAGTATTTT. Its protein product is CASSAGGALTDTQYF.

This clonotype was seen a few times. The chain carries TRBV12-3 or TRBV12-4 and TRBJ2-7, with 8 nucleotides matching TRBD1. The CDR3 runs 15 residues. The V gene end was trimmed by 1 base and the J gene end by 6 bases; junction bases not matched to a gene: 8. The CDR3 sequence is CASSLVGVRGPEQYF. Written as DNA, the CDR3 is TGTGCCAGCAGTTTAGTAGGGGTCAGGGGGCCCGAGCAGTACTTC.

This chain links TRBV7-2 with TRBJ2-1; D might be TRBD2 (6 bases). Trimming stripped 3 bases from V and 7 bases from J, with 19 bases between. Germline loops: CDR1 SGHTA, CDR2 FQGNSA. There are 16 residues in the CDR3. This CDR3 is CASSFLGGGIGNEQFF. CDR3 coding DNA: TGTGCCAGCAGCTTCCTTGGTGGCGGGATTGGTAATGAGCAGTTCTTC.

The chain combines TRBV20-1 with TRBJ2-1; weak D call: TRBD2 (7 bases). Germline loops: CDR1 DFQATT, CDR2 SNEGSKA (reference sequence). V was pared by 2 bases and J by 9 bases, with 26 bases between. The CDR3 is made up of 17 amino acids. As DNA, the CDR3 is TGCAGTGCTAGATTGTCTGGGAGGGGGGTAATACAAGGTGAGCAGTTCTTC. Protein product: CSARLSGRGVIQGEQFF.

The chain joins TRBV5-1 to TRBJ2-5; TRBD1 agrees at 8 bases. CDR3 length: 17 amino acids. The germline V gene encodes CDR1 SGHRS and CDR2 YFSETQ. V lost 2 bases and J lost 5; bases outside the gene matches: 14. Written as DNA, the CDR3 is TGCGCCAGCAGCTTCAGGGGGCGACGCCATGTCTTTGAGACCCAGTACTTC. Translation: CASSFRGRRHVFETQYF.

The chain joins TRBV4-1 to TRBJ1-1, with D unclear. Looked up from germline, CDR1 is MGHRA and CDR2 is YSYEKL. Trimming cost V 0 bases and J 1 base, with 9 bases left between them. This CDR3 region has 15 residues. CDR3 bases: TGCGCCAGCAGCCAAGATGATGGGCCGAACACTGAAGCTTTCTTT. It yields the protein CASSQDDGPNTEAFF.

CDR3 protein: CAWSVGSSYEQYF. The CDR3 region has the DNA TGTGCCTGGAGTGTTGGGTCTAGCTACGAGCAGTACTTC. The J gene is TRBJ2-7, the V gene TRBV30, with D unclear. This CDR3 is 13 amino acids long. Between the trimmed V and J ends, which lost 0 bases and 3 bases, there was a span of 9 bases. The V gene's germline CDR1 is GTSNPN and CDR2 SVGIG (reference sequence).

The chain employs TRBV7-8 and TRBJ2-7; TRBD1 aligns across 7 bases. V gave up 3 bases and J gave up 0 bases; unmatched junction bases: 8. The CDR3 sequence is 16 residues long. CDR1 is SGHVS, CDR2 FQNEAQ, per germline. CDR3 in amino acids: CASSFPRGLSSYEQYF. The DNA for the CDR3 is TGTGCCAGCAGCTTCCCAAGGGGGCTTAGCTCCTACGAGCAGTACTTC.

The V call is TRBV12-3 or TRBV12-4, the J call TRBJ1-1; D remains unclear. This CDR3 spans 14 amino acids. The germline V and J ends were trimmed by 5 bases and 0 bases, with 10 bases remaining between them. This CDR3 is CASSLQAMNTEAFF. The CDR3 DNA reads TGTGCCAGCAGTCTCCAGGCCATGAACACTGAAGCTTTCTTT.

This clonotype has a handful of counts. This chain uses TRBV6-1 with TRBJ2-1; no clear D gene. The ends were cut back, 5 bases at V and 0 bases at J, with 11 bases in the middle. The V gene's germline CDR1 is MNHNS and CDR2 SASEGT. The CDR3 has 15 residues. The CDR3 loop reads CASSIALSSYNEQFF. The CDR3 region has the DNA TGTGCCAGCAGTATCGCCCTTAGCTCCTACAATGAGCAGTTCTTC.

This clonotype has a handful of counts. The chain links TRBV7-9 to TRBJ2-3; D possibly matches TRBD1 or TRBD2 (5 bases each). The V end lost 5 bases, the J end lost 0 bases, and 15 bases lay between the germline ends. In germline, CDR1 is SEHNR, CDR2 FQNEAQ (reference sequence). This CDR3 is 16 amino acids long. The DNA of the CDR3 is TGTGCCAGCAGCCGTGGATGGGGACCTAGCACAGATACGCAGTATTTT. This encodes CASSRGWGPSTDTQYF.

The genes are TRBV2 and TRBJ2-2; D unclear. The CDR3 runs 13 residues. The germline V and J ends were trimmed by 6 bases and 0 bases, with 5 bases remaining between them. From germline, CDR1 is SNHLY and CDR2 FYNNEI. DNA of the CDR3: TGTGCCAGCAGATCGACGAACACCGGGGAGCTGTTTTTT. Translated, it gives CASRSTNTGELFF.

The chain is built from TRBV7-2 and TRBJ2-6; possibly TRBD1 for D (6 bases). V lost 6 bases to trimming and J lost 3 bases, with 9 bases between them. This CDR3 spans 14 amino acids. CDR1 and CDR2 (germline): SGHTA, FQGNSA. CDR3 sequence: CASRPQGGANVLTF. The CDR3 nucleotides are TGTGCCAGCAGACCACAGGGTGGGGCCAACGTCCTGACTTTC.

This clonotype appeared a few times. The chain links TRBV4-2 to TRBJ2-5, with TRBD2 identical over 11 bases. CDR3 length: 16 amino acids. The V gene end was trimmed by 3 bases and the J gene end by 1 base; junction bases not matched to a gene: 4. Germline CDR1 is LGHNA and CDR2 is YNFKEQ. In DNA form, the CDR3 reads TGTGCCAGCAGCCAGGCTAGCGGGGGGATCCAAGAGACCCAGTACTTC. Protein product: CASSQASGGIQETQYF.

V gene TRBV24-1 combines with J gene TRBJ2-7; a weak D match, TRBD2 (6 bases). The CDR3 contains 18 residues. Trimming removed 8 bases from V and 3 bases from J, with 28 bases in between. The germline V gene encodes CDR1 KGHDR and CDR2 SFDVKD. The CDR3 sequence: CATTTPKEDGGLGYEQYF. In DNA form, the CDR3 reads TGTGCCACCACTACCCCCAAAGAGGACGGGGGTTTAGGCTACGAGCAGTACTTC.

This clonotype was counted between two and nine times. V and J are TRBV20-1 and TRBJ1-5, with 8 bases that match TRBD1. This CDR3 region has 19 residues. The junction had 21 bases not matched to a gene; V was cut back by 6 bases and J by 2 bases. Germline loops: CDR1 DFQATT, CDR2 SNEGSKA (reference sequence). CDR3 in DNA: TGCAGTGCCCGACCGGTTGTTGGGACAGGAAGTTTGGGCAATCAGCCCCAGCATTTT. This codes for CSARPVVGTGSLGNQPQHF.

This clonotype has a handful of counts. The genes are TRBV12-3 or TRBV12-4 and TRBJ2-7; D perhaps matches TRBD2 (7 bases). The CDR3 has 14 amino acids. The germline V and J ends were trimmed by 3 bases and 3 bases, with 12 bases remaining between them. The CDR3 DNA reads TGTGCCAGCAGTTTTGCCGGGGGGCACTACGAGCAGTACTTC. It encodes CASSFAGGHYEQYF.

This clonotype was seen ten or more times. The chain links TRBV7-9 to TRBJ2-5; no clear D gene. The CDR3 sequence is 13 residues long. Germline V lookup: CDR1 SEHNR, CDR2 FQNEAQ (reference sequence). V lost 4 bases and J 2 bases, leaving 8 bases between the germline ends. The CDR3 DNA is TGTGCCAGCAGCTCCCCGTATCAAGAGACCCAGTACTTC. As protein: CASSSPYQETQYF.

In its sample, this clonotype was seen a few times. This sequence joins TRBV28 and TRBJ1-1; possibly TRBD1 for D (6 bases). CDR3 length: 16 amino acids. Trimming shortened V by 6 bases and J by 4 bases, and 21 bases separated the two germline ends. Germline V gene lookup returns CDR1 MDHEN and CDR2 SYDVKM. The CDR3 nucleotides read TGTGCCAGCAGCTCCACACCGGGCGGAGGGGGCACTGAAGCTTTCTTT. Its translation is CASSSTPGGGGTEAFF.

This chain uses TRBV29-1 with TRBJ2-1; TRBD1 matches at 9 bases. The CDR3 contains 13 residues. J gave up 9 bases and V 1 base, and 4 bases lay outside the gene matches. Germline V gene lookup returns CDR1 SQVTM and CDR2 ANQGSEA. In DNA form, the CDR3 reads TGCAGCGTTGAAGTACAGGGGGCAGGTGAGCAGTTCTTC. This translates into CSVEVQGAGEQFF.

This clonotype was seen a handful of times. The CDR3 is CASSLVGAKGQFF. The CDR3 nucleotides are TGTGCCAGCAGCTTAGTCGGGGCCAAGGGGCAGTTCTTC. The V gene is TRBV7-9, the J gene TRBJ2-1, with D perhaps assigned TRBD1 or TRBD2 (5 bases each). Trimming pared 1 base from V and 12 bases from J, leaving 13 bases between. CDR1 is SEHNR and CDR2 is FQNEAQ in the germline V gene (reference sequence). The CDR3 has 13 residues. The full variable domain, with the rest looked up from reference TRBV7-9 and TRBJ2-1, is DTGVSQNPRHKITKRGQNVTFRCDPISEHNRLYWYRQTLGQGPEFLTYFQNEAQLEKSRLLSDRFSAERPKGSFSTLEIQRTEQGDSAMYLCASSLVGAKGQFFGPGTRLTVL.

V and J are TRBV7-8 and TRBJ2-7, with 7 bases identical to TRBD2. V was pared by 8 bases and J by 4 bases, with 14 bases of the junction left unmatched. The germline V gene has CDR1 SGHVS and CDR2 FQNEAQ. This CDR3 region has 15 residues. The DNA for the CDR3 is TGTGCCAGCGGGGGGGGTGCCTCCCCCGGGTACGAGCAGTACTTC. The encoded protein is CASGGGASPGYEQYF. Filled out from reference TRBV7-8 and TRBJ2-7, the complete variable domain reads GAGVSQSPRYKVAKRGQDVALRCDPISGHVSLFWYQQALGQGPEFLTYFQNEAQLDKSGLPSDRFFAERPEGSVSTLKIQRTQQEDSAVYLCASGGGASPGYEQYFGPGTRLTVT.